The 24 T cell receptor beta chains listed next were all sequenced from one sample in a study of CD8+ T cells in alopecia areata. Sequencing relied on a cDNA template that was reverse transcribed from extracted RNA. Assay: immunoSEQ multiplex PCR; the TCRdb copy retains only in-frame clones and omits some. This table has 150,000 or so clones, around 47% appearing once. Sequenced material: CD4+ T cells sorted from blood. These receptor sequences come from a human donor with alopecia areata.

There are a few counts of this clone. This chain's CDR3 is CASSLSDGYTF. CDR3 nucleotides: TGTGCCAGCAGTCTTAGTGATGGCTACACCTTC. This chain connects TRBV7-9 to TRBJ1-2; no reliable D call. The CDR3 extends over 11 amino acids. Germline V lookup: CDR1 SEHNR, CDR2 FQNEAQ (reference sequence). Trimming shortened V by 6 bases and J by 6 bases, and 8 bases separated the two germline ends.

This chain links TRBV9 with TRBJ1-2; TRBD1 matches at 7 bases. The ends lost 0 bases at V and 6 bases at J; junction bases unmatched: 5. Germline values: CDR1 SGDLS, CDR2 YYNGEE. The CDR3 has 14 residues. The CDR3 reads CASSVDPDRDGYTF. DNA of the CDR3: TGTGCCAGCAGCGTAGATCCCGACAGGGATGGCTACACCTTC.

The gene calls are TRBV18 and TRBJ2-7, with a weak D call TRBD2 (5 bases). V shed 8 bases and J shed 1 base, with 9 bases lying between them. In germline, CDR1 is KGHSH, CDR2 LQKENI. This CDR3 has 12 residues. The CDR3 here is CASADFSYEQYF. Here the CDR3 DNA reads TGTGCCAGCGCGGACTTTTCCTACGAGCAGTACTTC. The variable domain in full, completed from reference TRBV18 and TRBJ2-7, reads NAGVMQNPRHLVRRRGQEARLRCSPMKGHSHVYWYRQLPEEGLKFMVYLQKENIIDESGMPKERFSAEFPKEGPSILRIQQVVRGDSAAYFCASADFSYEQYFGPGTRLTVT.

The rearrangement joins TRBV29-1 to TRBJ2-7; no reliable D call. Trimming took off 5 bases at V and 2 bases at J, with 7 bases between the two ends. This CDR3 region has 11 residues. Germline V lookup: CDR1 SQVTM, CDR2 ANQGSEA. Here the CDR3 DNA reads TGCAGCGTTTTTCAGACCTACGAGCAGTACTTC. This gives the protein CSVFQTYEQYF.

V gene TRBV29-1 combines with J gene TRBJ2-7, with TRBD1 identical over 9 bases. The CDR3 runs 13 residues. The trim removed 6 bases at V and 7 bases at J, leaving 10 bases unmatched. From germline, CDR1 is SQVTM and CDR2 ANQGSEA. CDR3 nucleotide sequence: TGCAGCGTCCGGCTACAGGGGGCCGAGGAGCAGTACTTC. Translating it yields CSVRLQGAEEQYF.

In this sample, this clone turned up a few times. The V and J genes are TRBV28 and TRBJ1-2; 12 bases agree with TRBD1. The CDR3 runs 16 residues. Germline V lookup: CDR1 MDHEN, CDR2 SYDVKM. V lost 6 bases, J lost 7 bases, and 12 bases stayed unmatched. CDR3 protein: CASRPGTGGLFGGYTF. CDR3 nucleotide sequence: TGTGCCAGCAGACCCGGGACAGGGGGCTTATTTGGTGGCTACACCTTC.

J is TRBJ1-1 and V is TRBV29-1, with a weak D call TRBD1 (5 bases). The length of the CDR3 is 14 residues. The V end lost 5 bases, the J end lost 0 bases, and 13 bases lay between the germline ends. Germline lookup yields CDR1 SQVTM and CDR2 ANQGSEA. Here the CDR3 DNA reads TGCAGCGTTCTTACCGGGGCGGTGAACACTGAAGCTTTCTTT. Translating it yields CSVLTGAVNTEAFF.

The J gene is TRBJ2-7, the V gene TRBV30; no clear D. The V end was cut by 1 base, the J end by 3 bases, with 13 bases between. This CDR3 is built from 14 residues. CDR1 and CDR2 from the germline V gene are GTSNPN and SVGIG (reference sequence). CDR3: CAWSEGRGFYEQYF. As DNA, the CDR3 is TGTGCCTGGAGTGAGGGCCGTGGCTTCTACGAGCAGTACTTC.

The CDR3 loop is CASSPALTDTQYF. As DNA, the CDR3 is TGTGCCAGCTCACCGGCCCTCACAGATACGCAGTATTTT. J is TRBJ2-3 and V is TRBV18, with D hard to call. CDR1 and CDR2 (germline): KGHSH, LQKENI. Trimming stripped 3 bases from V and 2 bases from J, with 6 bases between. The CDR3 is 13 amino acids.

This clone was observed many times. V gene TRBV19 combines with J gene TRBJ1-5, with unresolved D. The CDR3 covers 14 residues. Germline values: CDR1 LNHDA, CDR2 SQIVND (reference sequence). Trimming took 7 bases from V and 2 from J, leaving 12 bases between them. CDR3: CASTTPEGNQPQHF. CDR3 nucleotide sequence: TGTGCCAGTACCACCCCTGAGGGCAATCAGCCCCAGCATTTT.

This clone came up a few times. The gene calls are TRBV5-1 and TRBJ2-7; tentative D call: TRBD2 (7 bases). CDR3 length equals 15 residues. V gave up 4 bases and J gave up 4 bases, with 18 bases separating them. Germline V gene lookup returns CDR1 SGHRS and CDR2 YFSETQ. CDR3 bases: TGCGCCAGCAGCGGTTCCTGGGGGGGCGCATACGAGCAGTACTTC. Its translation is CASSGSWGGAYEQYF.

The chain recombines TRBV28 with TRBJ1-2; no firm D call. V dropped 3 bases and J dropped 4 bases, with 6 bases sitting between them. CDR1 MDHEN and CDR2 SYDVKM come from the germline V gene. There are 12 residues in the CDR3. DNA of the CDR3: TGTGCCAGCAGTTTCACCTTCTATGGCTACACCTTC. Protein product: CASSFTFYGYTF.

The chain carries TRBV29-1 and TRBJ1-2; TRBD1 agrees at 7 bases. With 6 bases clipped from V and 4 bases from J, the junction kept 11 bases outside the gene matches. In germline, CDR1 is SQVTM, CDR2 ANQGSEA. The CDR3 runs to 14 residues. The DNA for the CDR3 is TGCAGCGTGGCTCCCGGGACAGATCCCTATGGCTACACCTTC. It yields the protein CSVAPGTDPYGYTF.

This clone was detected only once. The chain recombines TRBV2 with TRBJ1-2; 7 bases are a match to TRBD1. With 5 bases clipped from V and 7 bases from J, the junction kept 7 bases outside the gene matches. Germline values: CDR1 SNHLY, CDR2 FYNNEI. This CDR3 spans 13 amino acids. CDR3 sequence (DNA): TGTGCCAGCAGTACAGGGGTTCCAACTGGCTACACCTTC. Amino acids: CASSTGVPTGYTF. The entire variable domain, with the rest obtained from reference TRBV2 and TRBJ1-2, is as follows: EPEVTQTPSHQVTQMGQEVILRCVPISNHLYFYWYRQILGQKVEFLVSFYNNEISEKSEIFDDQFSVERPDGSNFTLKIRSTKLEDSAMYFCASSTGVPTGYTFGSGTRLTVV.

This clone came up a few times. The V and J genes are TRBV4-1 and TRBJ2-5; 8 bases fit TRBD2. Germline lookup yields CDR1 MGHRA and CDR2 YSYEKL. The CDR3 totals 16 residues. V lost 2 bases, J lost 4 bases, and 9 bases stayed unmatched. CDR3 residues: CASSQLPAGGRETQYF. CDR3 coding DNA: TGCGCCAGCAGCCAATTGCCCGCGGGAGGTCGAGAGACCCAGTACTTC.

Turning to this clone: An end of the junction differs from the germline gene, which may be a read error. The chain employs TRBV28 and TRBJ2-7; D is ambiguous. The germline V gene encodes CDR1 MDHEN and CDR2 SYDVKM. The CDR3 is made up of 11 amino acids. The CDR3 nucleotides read TGTGCCAGCAGTTTACACGGGCCCCTGAACTTC. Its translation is CASSLHGPLNF.

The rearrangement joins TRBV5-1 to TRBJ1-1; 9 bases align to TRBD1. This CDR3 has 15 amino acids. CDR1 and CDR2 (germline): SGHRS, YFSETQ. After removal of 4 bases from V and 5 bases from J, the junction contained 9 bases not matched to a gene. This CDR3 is CASSGWTGEGTEAFF. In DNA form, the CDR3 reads TGCGCCAGCAGCGGTTGGACAGGGGAGGGGACTGAAGCTTTCTTT.

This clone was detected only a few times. In DNA form, the CDR3 reads TGCAGCGTTGAACGGGCTAGCGGGAGGCCAAGCTCCTACAATGAGCAGTTCTTC. Residues: CSVERASGRPSSYNEQFF. The chain recombines TRBV29-1 with TRBJ2-1; 11 nucleotides align to TRBD2. The V gene's germline CDR1 is SQVTM and CDR2 ANQGSEA. V shed 2 bases and J 0 bases; nucleotides not matched to a gene: 9. This CDR3 has 18 residues.

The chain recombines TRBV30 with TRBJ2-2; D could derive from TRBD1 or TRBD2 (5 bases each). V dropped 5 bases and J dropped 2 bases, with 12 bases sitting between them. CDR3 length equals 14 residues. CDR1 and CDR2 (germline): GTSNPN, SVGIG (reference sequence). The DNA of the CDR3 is TGTGCCTGGGGTGGGACGAGAAACACCGGGGAGCTGTTTTTT. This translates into CAWGGTRNTGELFF.

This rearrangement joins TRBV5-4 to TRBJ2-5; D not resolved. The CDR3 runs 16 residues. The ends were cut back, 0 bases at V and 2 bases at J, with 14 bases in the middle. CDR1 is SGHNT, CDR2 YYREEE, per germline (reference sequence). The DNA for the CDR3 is TGTGCCAGCAGCTTGGCCGGGTCCAGAAATCAAGAGACCCAGTACTTC. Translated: CASSLAGSRNQETQYF.

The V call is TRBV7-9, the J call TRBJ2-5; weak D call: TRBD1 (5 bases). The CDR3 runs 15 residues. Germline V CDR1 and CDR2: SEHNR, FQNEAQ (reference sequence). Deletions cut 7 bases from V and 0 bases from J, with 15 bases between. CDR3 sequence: CASNPGRQYQETQYF. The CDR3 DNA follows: TGTGCCAGCAACCCCGGGCGACAGTACCAAGAGACCCAGTACTTC.

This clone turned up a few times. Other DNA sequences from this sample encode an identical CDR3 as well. The CDR3 DNA is TGTGCCAGCAGACTTGGTACAGATACGCAGTATTTT. Its protein product is CASRLGTDTQYF. The chain is built from TRBV2 and TRBJ2-3; D unresolved. Trimming stripped 6 bases from V and 3 bases from J, with 7 bases between. Germline-derived CDR1 and CDR2 are SNHLY and FYNNEI. The CDR3 has 12 residues.

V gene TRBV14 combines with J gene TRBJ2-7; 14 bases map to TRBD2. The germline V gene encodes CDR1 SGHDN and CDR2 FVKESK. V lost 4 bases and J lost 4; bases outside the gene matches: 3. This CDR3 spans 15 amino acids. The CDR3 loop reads CASSRGLAGVYEQYF. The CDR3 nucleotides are TGTGCCAGCAGCCGGGGACTAGCGGGAGTTTACGAGCAGTACTTC.

CDR3 nucleotides: TGTGCCAGCAGTGCCTTCCGGGACAGGATTGACTATGGCTACACCTTC. Encoded protein: CASSAFRDRIDYGYTF. The chain carries TRBV2 and TRBJ1-2; TRBD1 matches at 8 bases. Trimming cost V 4 bases and J 3 bases; bases outside gene matches: 10. CDR1 is SNHLY and CDR2 is FYNNEI in the germline V gene. The CDR3 sequence is 16 residues long. The full variable domain, rest sourced from reference TRBV2 and TRBJ1-2, is EPEVTQTPSHQVTQMGQEVILRCVPISNHLYFYWYRQILGQKVEFLVSFYNNEISEKSEIFDDQFSVERPDGSNFTLKIRSTKLEDSAMYFCASSAFRDRIDYGYTFGSGTRLTVV.